The present T cell receptor beta chain was sequenced within a study of post-analysis software for immune sequencing data. Points from the study as a whole: About 5 TRBV segments were significantly more frequent in patients than in controls. TRBV5-6, TRBV5-1 and TRBV20-1 were among these segments. Diversity measured as normalized Chao1 was significantly lower in multiple sclerosis patients than in controls.

V was cut by 1 base and J by 11 bases, with 15 bases left in between. Germline values: CDR1 LGHDT, CDR2 YNNKEL (reference sequence). The length of the CDR3 is 14 residues. Unique molecular identifiers were carried by the TCR beta cDNA libraries. TCRdb re-called the PCR reads through MiXCR, storing one row per CDR3 protein. The sample shows 150,000 to 200,000 distinct CDR3 sequences, 30% of them seen only once. This clonotype was observed many times. Antigen specificity is unknown. This rearrangement joins TRBV3-1 to TRBJ2-1; no clear D. Input material: blood. This TCR derives from a girl aged 10-17 years with multiple sclerosis. CDR3 region: CASSQVGAPIKQFF. For the CDR3, the DNA is TGTGCCAGCAGCCAAGTCGGTGCCCCCATTAAGCAGTTCTTC.